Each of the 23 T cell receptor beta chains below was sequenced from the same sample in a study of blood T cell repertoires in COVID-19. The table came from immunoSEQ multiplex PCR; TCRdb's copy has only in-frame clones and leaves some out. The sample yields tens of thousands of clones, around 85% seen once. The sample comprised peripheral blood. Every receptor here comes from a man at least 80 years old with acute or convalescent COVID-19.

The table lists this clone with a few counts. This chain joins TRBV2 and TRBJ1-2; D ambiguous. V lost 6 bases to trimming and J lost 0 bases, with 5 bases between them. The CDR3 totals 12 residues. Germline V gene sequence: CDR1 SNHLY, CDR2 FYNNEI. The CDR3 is CASRGANYGYTF. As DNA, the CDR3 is TGTGCCAGCAGGGGAGCTAACTATGGCTACACCTTC.

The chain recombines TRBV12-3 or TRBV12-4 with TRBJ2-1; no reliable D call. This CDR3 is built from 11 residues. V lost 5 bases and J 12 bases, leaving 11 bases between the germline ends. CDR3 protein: CASSPENTQFF. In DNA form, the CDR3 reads TGTGCCAGCAGTCCCGAAAACACGCAGTTCTTC.

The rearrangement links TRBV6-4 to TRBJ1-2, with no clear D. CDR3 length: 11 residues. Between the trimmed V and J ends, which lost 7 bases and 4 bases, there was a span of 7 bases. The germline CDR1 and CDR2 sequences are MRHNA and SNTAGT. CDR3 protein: CASNGGYGYTF. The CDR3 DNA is TGTGCCAGCAACGGAGGCTATGGCTACACCTTC.

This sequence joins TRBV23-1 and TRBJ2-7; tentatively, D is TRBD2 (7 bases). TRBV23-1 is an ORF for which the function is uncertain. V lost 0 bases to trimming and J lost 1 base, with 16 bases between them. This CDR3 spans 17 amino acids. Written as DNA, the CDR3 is TGCGCCAGCAGTCAATCGGGGGCTAGCGGAGGATCCTACGAGCAGTACTTC. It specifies CASSQSGASGGSYEQYF.

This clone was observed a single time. CDR3 amino acids: CASSLDFRGLGETQYF. The CDR3 DNA sequence: TGCGCCAGCAGCTTGGACTTCAGGGGCCTTGGAGAGACCCAGTACTTC. The chain joins TRBV5-1 to TRBJ2-5, with a possible D match to TRBD1 (6 bases). Per the germline V gene, CDR1 is SGHRS and CDR2 is YFSETQ. Between the trimmed V and J ends, which lost 0 bases and 4 bases, there was a span of 16 bases. The CDR3 runs 16 residues.

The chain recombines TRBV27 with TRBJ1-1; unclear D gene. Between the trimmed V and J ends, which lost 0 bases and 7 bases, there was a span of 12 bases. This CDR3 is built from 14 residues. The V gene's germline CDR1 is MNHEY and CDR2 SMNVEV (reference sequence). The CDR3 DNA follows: TGTGCCAGCAGTTTATCGCGAGGGATGGGTGAAGCTTTCTTT. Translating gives CASSLSRGMGEAFF.

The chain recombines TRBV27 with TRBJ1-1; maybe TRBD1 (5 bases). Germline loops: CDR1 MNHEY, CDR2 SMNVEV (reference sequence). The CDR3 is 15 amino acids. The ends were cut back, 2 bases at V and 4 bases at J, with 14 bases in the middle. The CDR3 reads CASSLPPGMRTEAFF. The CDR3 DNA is TGTGCCAGCAGTTTACCGCCAGGGATGCGCACTGAAGCTTTCTTT.

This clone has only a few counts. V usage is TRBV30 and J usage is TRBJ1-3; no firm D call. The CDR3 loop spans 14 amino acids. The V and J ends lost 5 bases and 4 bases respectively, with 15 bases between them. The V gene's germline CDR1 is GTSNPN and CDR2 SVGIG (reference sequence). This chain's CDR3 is CAWRDLGSGNTIYF. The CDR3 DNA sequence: TGTGCCTGGCGGGATTTAGGTTCAGGAAACACCATATATTTT.

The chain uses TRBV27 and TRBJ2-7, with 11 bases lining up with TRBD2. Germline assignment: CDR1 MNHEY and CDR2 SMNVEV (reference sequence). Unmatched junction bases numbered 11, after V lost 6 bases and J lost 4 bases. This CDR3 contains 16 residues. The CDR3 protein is CASRRSGTSGTYEQYF. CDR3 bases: TGTGCCAGCAGACGATCCGGGACTAGCGGAACTTACGAGCAGTACTTC.

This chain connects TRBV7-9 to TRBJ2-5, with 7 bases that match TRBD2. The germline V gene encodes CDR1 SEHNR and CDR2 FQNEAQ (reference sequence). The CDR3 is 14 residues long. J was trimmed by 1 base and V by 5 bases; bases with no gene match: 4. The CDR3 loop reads CASSPRGSQETQYF. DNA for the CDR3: TGTGCCAGCAGCCCGCGGGGGTCCCAAGAGACCCAGTACTTC.

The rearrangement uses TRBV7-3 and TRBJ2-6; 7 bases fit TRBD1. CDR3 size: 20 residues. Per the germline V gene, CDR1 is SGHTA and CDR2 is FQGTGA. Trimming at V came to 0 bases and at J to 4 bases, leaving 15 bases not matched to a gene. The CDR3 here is CASSLTGFRQGVQGANVLTF. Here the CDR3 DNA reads TGTGCCAGCAGCTTAACCGGGTTTCGACAGGGTGTCCAAGGGGCCAACGTCCTGACTTTC.

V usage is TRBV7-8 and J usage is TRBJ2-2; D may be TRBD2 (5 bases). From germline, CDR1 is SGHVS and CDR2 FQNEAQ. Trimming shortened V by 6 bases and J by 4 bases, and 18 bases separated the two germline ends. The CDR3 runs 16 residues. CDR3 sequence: CASRPPSRAGTGELFF. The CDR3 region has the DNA TGTGCCAGCAGACCTCCTTCGAGGGCGGGCACCGGGGAGCTGTTTTTT.

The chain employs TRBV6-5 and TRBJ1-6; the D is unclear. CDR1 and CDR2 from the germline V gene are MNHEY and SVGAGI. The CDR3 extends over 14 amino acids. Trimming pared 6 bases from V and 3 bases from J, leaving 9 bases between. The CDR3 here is CASSLGDYNSPLHF. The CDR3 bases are TGTGCCAGCAGCCTCGGAGACTATAATTCACCCCTCCACTTT.

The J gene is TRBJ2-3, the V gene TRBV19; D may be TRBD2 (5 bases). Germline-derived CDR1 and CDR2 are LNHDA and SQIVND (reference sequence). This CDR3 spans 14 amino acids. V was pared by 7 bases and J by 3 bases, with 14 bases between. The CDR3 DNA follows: TGTGCCAGTAAGGGTTTCGGGATTACAGATACGCAGTATTTT. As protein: CASKGFGITDTQYF.

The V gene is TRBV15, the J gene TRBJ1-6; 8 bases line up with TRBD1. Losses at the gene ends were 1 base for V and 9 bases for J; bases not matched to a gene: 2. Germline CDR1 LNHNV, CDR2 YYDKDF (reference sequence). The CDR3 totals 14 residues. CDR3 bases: TGTGCCACCAGCAGAGGGACAGGGATTTCACCCCTCCACTTT. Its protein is CATSRGTGISPLHF.

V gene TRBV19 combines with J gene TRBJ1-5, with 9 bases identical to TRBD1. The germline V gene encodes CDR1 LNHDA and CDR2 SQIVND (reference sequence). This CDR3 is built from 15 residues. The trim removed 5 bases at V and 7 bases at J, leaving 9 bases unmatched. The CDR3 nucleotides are TGTGCCAGTAGTCTCCGGGACAGGGTTGTACAGCCCCAGCATTTT. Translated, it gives CASSLRDRVVQPQHF.

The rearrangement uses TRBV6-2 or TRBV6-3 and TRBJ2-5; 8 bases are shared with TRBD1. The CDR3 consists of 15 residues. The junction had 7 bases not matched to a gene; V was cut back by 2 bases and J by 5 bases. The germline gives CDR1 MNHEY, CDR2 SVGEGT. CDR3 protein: CASSYRRTGPETQYF. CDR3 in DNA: TGTGCCAGCAGTTACCGCAGGACAGGGCCGGAGACCCAGTACTTC.

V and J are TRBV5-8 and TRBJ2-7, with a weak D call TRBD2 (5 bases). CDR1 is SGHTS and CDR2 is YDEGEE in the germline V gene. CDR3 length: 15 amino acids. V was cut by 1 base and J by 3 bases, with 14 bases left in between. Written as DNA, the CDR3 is TGTGCCAGCAGCTTGAGTTTTGGCCGGGGCTACGAGCAGTACTTC. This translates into CASSLSFGRGYEQYF.

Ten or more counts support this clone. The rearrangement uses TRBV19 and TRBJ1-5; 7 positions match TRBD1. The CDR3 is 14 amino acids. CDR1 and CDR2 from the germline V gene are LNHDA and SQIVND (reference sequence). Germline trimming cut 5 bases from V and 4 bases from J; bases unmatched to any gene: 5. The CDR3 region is CASSLGQLNQPQHF. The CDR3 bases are TGTGCCAGTAGTTTGGGACAGCTAAATCAGCCCCAGCATTTT. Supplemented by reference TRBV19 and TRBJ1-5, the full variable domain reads DGGITQSPKYLFRKEGQNVTLSCEQNLNHDAMYWYRQDPGQGLRLIYYSQIVNDFQKGDIAEGYSVSREKKESFPLTVTSAQKNPTAFYLCASSLGQLNQPQHFGDGTRLSIL.

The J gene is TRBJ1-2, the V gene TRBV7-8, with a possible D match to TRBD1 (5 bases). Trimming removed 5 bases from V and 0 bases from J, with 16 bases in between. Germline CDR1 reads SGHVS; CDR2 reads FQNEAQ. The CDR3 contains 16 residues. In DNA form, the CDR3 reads TGTGCCAGCAGCCTCAAATCGACAGCAGCTAACTATGGCTACACCTTC. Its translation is CASSLKSTAANYGYTF. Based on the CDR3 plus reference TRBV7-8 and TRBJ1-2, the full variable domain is GAGVSQSPRYKVAKRGQDVALRCDPISGHVSLFWYQQALGQGPEFLTYFQNEAQLDKSGLPSDRFFAERPEGSVSTLKIQRTQQEDSAVYLCASSLKSTAANYGYTFGSGTRLTVV.

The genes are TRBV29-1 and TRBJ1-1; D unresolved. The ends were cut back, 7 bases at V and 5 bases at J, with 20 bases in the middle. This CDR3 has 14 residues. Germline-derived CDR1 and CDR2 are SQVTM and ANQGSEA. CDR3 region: CSGTGNSPRTEAFF. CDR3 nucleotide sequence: TGCAGCGGGACCGGGAACTCCCCGCGGACTGAAGCTTTCTTT.

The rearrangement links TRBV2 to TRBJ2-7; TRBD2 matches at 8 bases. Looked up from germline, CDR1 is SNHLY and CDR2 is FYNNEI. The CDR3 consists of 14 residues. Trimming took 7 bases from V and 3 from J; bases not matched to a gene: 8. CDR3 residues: CASIDPGLDYEQYF. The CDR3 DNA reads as TGTGCCAGCATTGATCCGGGACTAGACTACGAGCAGTACTTC.

The chain's CDR3 is CASSLITGGNSNQPQHF. CDR3 DNA: TGTGCCAGCAGCCTTATAACAGGGGGAAATAGCAATCAGCCCCAGCATTTT. The V gene is TRBV4-2, the J gene TRBJ1-5; 8 positions match TRBD1. J gave up 0 bases and V 4 bases, and 8 bases lay outside the gene matches. This CDR3 is built from 17 residues. In germline, CDR1 is LGHNA, CDR2 YNFKEQ.